The 13 T cell receptor beta chains reported below all come from one sample, sequenced in a study of T cell responses to AZD1222 COVID-19 vaccine. Profiled with immunoSEQ multiplex PCR; TCRdb holds only in-frame clones, not every one. In the table there are about 160,000 clones, 90% to 95% of which are singletons. Sequencing was performed on peripheral blood, taken on day 0 of MenACWY control vaccination. The origin of the receptors is an adult in good health.

This rearrangement joins TRBV3-1 (or the pseudogene TRBV3-2) to TRBJ1-1; TRBD1 aligns across 10 bases. V shed 4 bases and J 5 bases; nucleotides not matched to a gene: 4. This CDR3 region has 14 residues. Germline V gene data show CDR1 as LGHDT and CDR2 as YNNKEL (reference sequence). The CDR3 protein is CASSRQGAYTEAFF. CDR3 coding DNA: TGTGCCAGCAGCCGACAGGGGGCCTATACTGAAGCTTTCTTT.

The rearrangement joins TRBV19 to TRBJ1-4; D is ambiguous. The CDR3 sequence is 13 residues long. The V end lost 4 bases, the J end lost 10 bases, and 13 bases lay between the germline ends. The germline V gene encodes CDR1 LNHDA and CDR2 SQIVND (reference sequence). The chain's CDR3 is CASSRGVDGKLFF. DNA for the CDR3: TGTGCCAGTAGTAGAGGAGTCGATGGAAAACTGTTTTTT.

CDR3 in DNA: TGTGCCAGCAGCCTAAAGCGTCTCTCCTACAATGAGCAGTTCTTC. Its protein product is CASSLKRLSYNEQFF. The chain joins TRBV5-6 to TRBJ2-1; no clear D. In germline, CDR1 is SGHDT, CDR2 YYEEEE. Trimming took off 4 bases at V and 0 bases at J, with 11 bases between the two ends. The CDR3 runs to 15 residues.

This rearrangement joins TRBV30 to TRBJ2-7; TRBD2 matches at 8 bases. V shed 7 bases and J 4 bases; nucleotides not matched to a gene: 9. There are 13 residues in the CDR3. Germline assignment: CDR1 GTSNPN and CDR2 SVGIG (reference sequence). CDR3 nucleotides: TGTGCCTCGACTGGGACTAGTCGGTACGAGCAGTACTTC. Encoded protein: CASTGTSRYEQYF.

The chain links TRBV4-2 to TRBJ2-3, with 9 bases fitting TRBD2. The CDR3 is made up of 15 amino acids. CDR1 LGHNA and CDR2 YNFKEQ come from the germline V gene. V shed 4 bases, J shed 4 bases, and the junction held 6 bases outside the gene matches. The CDR3 sequence is CASSPRLAGPDTQYF. The CDR3 DNA reads as TGTGCCAGCAGCCCTCGGCTAGCGGGGCCAGATACGCAGTATTTT.

V and J are TRBV18 and TRBJ2-7; 14 nucleotides align to TRBD2. Germline V lookup: CDR1 KGHSH, CDR2 LQKENI. This CDR3 has 16 residues. The trim removed 2 bases at V and 13 bases at J, leaving 13 bases unmatched. The CDR3 nucleotides are TGTGCCAGCTCACCAAACGATCAACCGGGACTAGCGGGAGAATACTTC. It is translated as CASSPNDQPGLAGEYF.

V is TRBV11-1 and J is TRBJ2-2; 13 nucleotides match TRBD2. CDR3 length equals 16 residues. The V gene end was trimmed by 5 bases and the J gene end by 6 bases; junction bases not matched to a gene: 6. CDR1 and CDR2 from the germline V gene are SGHAT and FQDESV (reference sequence). In DNA, the CDR3 is TGTGCCAGCAGCCAACTAGCGGGAGGGCCGGCCGGGGAGCTGTTTTTT. Translation gives CASSQLAGGPAGELFF. Complete variable domain (other parts from reference TRBV11-1 and TRBJ2-2): EAEVAQSPRYKITEKSQAVAFWCDPISGHATLYWYRQILGQGPELLVQFQDESVVDDSQLPKDRFSAERLKGVDSTLKIQPAELGDSAMYLCASSQLAGGPAGELFFGEGSRLTVL.

The V gene is TRBV7-9, the J gene TRBJ2-1, with D hard to call. Germline V lookup: CDR1 SEHNR, CDR2 FQNEAQ (reference sequence). Trimming took 0 bases from V and 4 from J, leaving 7 bases between them. This CDR3 comprises 14 residues. The CDR3 reads CASSLADSYNEQFF. As DNA, the CDR3 is TGTGCCAGCAGCTTAGCCGACTCGTACAATGAGCAGTTCTTC.

This sequence joins TRBV5-1 and TRBJ2-7; 8 nucleotides line up with TRBD1. V shed 4 bases, J shed 5 bases, and the junction held 11 bases outside the gene matches. Germline V gene sequence: CDR1 SGHRS, CDR2 YFSETQ. The CDR3 consists of 15 residues. This chain's CDR3 is CASSVSGGAGHEQYF. The DNA for the CDR3 is TGCGCCAGCAGCGTTTCAGGGGGCGCGGGGCACGAGCAGTACTTC.

The chain is built from TRBV5-6 and TRBJ2-7; 8 bases align to TRBD1. With 3 bases clipped from V and 4 bases from J, the junction kept 12 bases outside the gene matches. The germline V gene has CDR1 SGHDT and CDR2 YYEEEE. The length of the CDR3 is 16 residues. The CDR3 DNA reads TGTGCCAGCAGCTCGGGACAGGATGGGGCCCTTTACGAGCAGTACTTC. Amino acids: CASSSGQDGALYEQYF.

This rearrangement joins TRBV27 to TRBJ1-1; unclear D gene. Trimming left V 3 bases short and J 3 bases short, with 11 bases between. The length of the CDR3 is 14 residues. Per the germline V gene, CDR1 is MNHEY and CDR2 is SMNVEV (reference sequence). As DNA, the CDR3 is TGTGCCAGCAGTTTCTTCGGGCGCGACACTGAAGCTTTCTTT. Amino acid sequence: CASSFFGRDTEAFF.

The chain couples TRBV19 to TRBJ1-2, with 7 bases identical to TRBD1. The germline CDR1 and CDR2 sequences are LNHDA and SQIVND (reference sequence). This CDR3 region has 13 residues. Trimming removed 7 bases from V and 4 bases from J; junction bases left unmatched: 6. CDR3 in DNA: TGTGCCAGTACTCGACAGGGTGTCTATGGCTACACCTTC. Protein sequence: CASTRQGVYGYTF. The entire variable domain, with the rest obtained from reference TRBV19 and TRBJ1-2, is as follows: DGGITQSPKYLFRKEGQNVTLSCEQNLNHDAMYWYRQDPGQGLRLIYYSQIVNDFQKGDIAEGYSVSREKKESFPLTVTSAQKNPTAFYLCASTRQGVYGYTFGSGTRLTVV.

The chain has TRBV21-1 and TRBJ1-1; no check of the table's D call, TRBD1, against the DNA was made. TRBV21-1 is described as a pseudogene. The CDR3 contains 15 residues. Here the CDR3 DNA reads TGTGCCAGCTTACCTCTACAGGGCAGGGGGCCTGAAGCTTTCTTT. Its protein product is CASLPLQGRGPEAFF.